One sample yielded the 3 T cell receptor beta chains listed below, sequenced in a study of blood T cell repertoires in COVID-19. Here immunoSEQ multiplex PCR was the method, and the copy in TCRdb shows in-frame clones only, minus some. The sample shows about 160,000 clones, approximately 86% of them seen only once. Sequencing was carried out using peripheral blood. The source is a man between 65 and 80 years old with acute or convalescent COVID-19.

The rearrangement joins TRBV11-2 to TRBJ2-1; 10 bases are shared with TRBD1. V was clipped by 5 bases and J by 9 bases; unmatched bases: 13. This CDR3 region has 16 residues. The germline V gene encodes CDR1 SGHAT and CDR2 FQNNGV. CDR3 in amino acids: CASSVALRQGASEQFF. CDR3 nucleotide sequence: TGTGCCAGCAGCGTAGCTCTGAGACAGGGGGCTTCTGAGCAGTTCTTC. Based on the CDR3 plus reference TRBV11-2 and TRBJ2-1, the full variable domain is EAGVAQSPRYKIIEKRQSVAFWCNPISGHATLYWYQQILGQGPKLLIQFQNNGVVDDSQLPKDRFSAERLKGVDSTLKIQPAKLEDSAVYLCASSVALRQGASEQFFGPGTRLTVL.

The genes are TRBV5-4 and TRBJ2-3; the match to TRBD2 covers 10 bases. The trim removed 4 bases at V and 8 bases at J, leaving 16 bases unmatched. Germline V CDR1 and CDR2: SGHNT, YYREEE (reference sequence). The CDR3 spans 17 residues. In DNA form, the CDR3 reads TGTGCCAGCAGCCTCCCTACTAGCGGGGTTGCGGAGGGTACGCAGTATTTT. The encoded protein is CASSLPTSGVAEGTQYF. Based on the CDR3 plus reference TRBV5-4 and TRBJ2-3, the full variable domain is ETGVTQSPTHLIKTRGQQVTLRCSSQSGHNTVSWYQQALGQGPQFIFQYYREEENGRGNFPPRFSGLQFPNYSSELNVNALELDDSALYLCASSLPTSGVAEGTQYFGPGTRLTVL.

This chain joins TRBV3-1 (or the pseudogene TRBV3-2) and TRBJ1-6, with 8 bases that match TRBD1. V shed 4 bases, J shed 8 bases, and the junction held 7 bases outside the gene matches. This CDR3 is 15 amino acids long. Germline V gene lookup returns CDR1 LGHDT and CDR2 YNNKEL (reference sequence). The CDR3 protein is CASSLAGGGDSPLHF. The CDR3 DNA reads TGTGCCAGCAGCCTAGCAGGGGGCGGTGATTCACCCCTCCACTTT.